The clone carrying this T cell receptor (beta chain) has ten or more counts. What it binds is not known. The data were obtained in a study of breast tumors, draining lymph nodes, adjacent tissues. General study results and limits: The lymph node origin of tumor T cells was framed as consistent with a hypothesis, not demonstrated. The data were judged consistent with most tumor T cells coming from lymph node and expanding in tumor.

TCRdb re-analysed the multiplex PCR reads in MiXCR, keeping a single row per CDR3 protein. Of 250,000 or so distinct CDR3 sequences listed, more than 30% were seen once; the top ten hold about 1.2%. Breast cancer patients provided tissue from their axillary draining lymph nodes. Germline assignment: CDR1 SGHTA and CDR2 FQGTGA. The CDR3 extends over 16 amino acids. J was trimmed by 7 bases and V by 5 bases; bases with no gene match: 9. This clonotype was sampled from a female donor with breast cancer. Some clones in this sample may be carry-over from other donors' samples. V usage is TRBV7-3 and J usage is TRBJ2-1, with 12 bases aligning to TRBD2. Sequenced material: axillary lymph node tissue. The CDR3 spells CASSEHGLAGRNEQFF. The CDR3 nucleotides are TGTGCCAGCAGCGAGCATGGACTAGCGGGAAGGAATGAGCAGTTCTTC. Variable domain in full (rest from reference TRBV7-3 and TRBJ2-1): GAGVSQTPSNKVTEKGKYVELRCDPISGHTALYWYRQSLGQGPEFLIYFQGTGAADDSGLPNDRFFAVRPEGSVSTLKIQRTERGDSAVYLCASSEHGLAGRNEQFFGPGTRLTVL.